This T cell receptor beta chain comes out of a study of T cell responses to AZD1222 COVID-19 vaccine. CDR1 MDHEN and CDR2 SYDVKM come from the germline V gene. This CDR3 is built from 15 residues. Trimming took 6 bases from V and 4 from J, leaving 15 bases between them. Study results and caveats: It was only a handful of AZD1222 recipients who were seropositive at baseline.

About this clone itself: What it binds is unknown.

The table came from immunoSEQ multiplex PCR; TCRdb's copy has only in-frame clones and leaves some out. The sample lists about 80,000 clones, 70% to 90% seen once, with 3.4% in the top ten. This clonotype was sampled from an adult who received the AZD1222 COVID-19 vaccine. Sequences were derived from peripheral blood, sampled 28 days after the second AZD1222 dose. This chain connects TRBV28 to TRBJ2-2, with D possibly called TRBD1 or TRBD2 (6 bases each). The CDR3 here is CASSHRDLGTGELFF. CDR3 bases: TGTGCCAGCAGCCACAGGGACTTGGGCACCGGGGAGCTGTTTTTT.